This T cell receptor beta chain was captured in a study of cytomegalovirus exposure and HLA in healthy donors. Amplification used 60 Vbeta primers and 13 Jbeta primers. Measured with immunoSEQ multiplex PCR; TCRdb has only the in-frame clones, and not every one. The sample shows 120,000 or so clones, 70% to 80% of them seen only once. For this clone: What it binds is unknown.

Germline V gene data show CDR1 as MRHNA and CDR2 as SNTAGT. CDR3 length: 16 amino acids. V lost 3 bases to trimming and J lost 4 bases; unmatched junction nucleotides: 7. Notes on the study in general: Of the V segments, some could not be distinguished, including TRBV6-2 and TRBV6-3, and were excluded. Listed as cytomegalovirus-associated were 150 to 200 TCR beta chains.

The chain links TRBV6-4 to TRBJ2-3; 10 bases are shared with TRBD2. The material sequenced was PBMCs. This TCR was recovered from a middle-aged man in good health and CMV-seropositive. The CDR3 coding sequence is TGTGCCAGCAGTGAAACTAGCGGGAACACGGCAGATACGCAGTATTTT. Amino acid sequence: CASSETSGNTADTQYF.